This T cell receptor (beta chain) was profiled in a study of T cells in narcolepsy. The protocol was immunoSEQ multiplex PCR, while the TCRdb copy is restricted to in-frame clones and leaves out a portion. Altogether 20,000 to 25,000 clones are present, more than 80% being singletons, with the ten largest covering 1% to 1.5%. The study, taken as a whole, reports: No autoreactive T cell clone sequences appeared in some memory CD4+ repertoires.

The germline V gene has CDR1 MDHEN and CDR2 SYDVKM. The CDR3 consists of 16 residues. J lost 2 bases, V lost 5 bases, and 8 bases had no gene match. A remark on this clone: Antigen: not known.

This receptor was taken from a human donor with narcolepsy. The rearrangement links TRBV28 to TRBJ2-5; 10 bases align to TRBD1. What was sequenced was CD45RA- memory CD4+ T cells from PBMCs. The chain's CDR3 is CASSAPRQGAQETQYF. The CDR3 DNA follows: TGTGCCAGCAGTGCACCGAGACAGGGGGCTCAAGAGACCCAGTACTTC.